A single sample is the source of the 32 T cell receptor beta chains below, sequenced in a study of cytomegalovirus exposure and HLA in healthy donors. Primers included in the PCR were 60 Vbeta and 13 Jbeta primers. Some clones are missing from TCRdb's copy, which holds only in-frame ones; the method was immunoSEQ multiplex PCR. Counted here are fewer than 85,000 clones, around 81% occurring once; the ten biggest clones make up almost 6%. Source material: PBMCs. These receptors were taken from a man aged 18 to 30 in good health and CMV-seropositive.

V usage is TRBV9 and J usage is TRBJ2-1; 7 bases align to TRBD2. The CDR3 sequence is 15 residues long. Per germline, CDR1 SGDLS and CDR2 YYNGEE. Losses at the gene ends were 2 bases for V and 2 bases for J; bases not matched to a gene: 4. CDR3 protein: CASSVGRDAYNEQFF. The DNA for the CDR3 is TGTGCCAGCAGCGTTGGGAGGGACGCCTACAATGAGCAGTTCTTC.

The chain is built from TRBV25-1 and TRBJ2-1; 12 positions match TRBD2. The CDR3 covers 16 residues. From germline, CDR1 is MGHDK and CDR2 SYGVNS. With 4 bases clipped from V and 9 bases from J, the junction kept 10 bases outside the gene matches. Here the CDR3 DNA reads TGTGCCAGCAGTGCCCGACTAGCGGGAGAATCTACTGAGCAGTTCTTC. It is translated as CASSARLAGESTEQFF.

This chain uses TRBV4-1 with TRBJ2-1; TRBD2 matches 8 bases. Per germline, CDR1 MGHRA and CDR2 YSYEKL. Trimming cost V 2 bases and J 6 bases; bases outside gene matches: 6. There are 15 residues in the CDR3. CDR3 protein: CASSQLTGTSNEQFF. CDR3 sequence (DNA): TGCGCCAGCAGCCAACTTACCGGGACTAGCAATGAGCAGTTCTTC.

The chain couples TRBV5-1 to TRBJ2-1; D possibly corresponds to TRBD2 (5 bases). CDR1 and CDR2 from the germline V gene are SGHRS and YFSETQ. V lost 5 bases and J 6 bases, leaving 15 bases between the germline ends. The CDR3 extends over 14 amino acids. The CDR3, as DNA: TGCGCCAGCAGGGGAGTCCCATCAAGCAATGAGCAGTTCTTC. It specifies CASRGVPSSNEQFF.

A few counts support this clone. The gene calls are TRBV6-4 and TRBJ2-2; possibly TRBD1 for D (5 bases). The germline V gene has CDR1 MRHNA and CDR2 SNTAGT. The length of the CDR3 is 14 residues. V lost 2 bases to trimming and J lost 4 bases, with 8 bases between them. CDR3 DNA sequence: TGTGCCAGCAGTGACGACAGAGTCACCGGGGAGCTGTTTTTT. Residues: CASSDDRVTGELFF.

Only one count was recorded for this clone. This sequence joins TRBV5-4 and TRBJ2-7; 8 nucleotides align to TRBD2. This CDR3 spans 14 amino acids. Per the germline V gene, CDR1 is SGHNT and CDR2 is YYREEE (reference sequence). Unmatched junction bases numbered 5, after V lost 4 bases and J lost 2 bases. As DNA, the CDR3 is TGTGCCAGCAGCAGTACGCGGGAGGCCTACGAGCAGTACTTC. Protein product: CASSSTREAYEQYF.

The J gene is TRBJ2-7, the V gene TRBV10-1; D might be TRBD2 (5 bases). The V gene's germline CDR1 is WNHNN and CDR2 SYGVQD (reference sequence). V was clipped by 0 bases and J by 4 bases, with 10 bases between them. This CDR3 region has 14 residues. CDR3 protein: CASSESLAWYEQYF. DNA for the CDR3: TGCGCCAGCAGTGAGTCCCTAGCCTGGTACGAGCAGTACTTC.

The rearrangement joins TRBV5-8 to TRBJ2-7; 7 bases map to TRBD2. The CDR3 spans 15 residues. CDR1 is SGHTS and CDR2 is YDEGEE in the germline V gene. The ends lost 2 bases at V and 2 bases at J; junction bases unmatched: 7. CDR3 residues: CASSFRLRGAYEQYF. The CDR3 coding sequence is TGTGCCAGCAGCTTTCGTCTACGGGGGGCCTACGAGCAGTACTTC.

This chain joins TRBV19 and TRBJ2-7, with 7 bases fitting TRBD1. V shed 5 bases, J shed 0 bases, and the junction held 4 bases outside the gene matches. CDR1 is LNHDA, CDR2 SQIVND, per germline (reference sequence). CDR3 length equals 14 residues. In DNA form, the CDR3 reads TGTGCCAGTAGTCCGCAGGGGGACTCCTACGAGCAGTACTTC. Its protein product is CASSPQGDSYEQYF. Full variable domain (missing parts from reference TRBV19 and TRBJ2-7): DGGITQSPKYLFRKEGQNVTLSCEQNLNHDAMYWYRQDPGQGLRLIYYSQIVNDFQKGDIAEGYSVSREKKESFPLTVTSAQKNPTAFYLCASSPQGDSYEQYFGPGTRLTVT.

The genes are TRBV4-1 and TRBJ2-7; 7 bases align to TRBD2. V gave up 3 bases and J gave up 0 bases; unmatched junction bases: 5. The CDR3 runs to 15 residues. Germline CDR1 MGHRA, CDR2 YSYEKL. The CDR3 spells CASSHLADSSYEQYF. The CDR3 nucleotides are TGCGCCAGCAGCCACCTAGCGGATAGCTCCTACGAGCAGTACTTC.

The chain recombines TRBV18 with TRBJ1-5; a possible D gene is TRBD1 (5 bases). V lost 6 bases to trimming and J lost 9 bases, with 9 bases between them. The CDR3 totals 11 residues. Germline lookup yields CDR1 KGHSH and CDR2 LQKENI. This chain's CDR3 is CASSPGGPQHF. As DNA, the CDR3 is TGTGCCAGCTCTCCGGGGGGGCCCCAGCATTTT.

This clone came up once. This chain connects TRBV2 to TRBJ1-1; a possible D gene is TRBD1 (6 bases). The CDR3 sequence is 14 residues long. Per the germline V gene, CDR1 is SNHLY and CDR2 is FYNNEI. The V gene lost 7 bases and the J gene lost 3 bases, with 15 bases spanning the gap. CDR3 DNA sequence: TGTGCCAGCACTGTAGAGACAGGACACACTGAAGCTTTCTTT. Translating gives CASTVETGHTEAFF. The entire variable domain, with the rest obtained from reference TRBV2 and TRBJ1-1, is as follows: EPEVTQTPSHQVTQMGQEVILRCVPISNHLYFYWYRQILGQKVEFLVSFYNNEISEKSEIFDDQFSVERPDGSNFTLKIRSTKLEDSAMYFCASTVETGHTEAFFGQGTRLTVV.

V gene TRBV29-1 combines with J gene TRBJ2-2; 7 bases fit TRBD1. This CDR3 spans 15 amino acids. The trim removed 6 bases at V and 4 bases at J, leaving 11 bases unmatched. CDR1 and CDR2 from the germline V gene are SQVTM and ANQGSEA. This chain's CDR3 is CSVVPTGPGTGELFF. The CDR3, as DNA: TGCAGCGTCGTACCGACAGGGCCGGGCACCGGGGAGCTGTTTTTT.

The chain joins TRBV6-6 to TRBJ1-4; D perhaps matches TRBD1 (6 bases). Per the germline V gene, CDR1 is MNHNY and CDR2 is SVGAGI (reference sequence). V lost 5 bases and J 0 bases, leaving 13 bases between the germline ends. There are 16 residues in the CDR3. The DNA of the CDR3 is TGTGCCAGCAGTCGACGGACAGCTGCAACTAATGAAAAACTGTTTTTT. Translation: CASSRRTAATNEKLFF.

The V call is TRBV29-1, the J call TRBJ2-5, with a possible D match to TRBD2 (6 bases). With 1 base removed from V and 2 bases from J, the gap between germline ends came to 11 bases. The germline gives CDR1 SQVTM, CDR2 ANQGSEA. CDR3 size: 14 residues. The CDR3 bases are TGCAGCGTTGAAGGACTAGGGAAGCAAGAGACCCAGTACTTC. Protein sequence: CSVEGLGKQETQYF.

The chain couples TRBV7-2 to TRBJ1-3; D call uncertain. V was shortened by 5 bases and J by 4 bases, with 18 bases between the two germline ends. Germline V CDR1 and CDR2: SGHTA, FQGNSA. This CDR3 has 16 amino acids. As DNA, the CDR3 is TGTGCCAGCAGCACCCAGTTGGAGTTAAGGGGAAACACCATATATTTT. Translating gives CASSTQLELRGNTIYF.

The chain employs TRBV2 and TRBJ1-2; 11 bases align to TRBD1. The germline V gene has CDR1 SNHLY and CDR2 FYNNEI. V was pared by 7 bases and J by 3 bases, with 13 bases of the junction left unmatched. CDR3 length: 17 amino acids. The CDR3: CASTETRTGGYDYGYTF. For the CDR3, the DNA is TGTGCCAGCACCGAGACGCGGACAGGGGGCTACGACTATGGCTACACCTTC.

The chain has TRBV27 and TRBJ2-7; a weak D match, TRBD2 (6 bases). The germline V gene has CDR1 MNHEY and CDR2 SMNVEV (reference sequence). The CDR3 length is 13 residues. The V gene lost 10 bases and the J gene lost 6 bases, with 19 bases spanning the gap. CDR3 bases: TGTGCCACTAGCGATGGGGGTTCGGGCGAGCAGTACTTC. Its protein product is CATSDGGSGEQYF.

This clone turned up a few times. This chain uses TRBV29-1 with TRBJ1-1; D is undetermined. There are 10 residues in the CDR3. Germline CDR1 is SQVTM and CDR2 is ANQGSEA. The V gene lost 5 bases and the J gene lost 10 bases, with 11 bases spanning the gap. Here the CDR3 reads CSVQGRRAFF. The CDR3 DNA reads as TGCAGCGTTCAAGGGAGGAGAGCTTTCTTT.

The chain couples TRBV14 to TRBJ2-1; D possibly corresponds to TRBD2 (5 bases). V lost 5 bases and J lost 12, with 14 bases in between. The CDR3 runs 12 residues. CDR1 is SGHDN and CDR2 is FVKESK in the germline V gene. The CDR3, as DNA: TGTGCCAGCAGCGCCTCGAGGGCCGGGCAGTTCTTC. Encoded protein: CASSASRAGQFF.

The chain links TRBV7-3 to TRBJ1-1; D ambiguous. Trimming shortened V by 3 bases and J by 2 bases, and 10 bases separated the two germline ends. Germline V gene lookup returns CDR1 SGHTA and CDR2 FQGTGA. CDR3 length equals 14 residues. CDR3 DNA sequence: TGTGCCAGCAGCTTTGGTCAGTCAAACACTGAAGCTTTCTTT. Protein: CASSFGQSNTEAFF.

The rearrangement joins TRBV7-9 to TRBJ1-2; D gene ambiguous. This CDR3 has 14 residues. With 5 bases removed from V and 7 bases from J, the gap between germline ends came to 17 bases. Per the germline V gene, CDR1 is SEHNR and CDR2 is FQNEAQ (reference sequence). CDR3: CASSISRGRGGYTF. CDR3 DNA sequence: TGTGCCAGCAGCATTAGCCGTGGCCGCGGTGGCTACACCTTC.

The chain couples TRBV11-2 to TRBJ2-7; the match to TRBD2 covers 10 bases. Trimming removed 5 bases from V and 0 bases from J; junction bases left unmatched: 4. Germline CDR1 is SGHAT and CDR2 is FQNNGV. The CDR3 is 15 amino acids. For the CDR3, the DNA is TGTGCCAGCAGCGGGGGACTAGCGATCTCCTACGAGCAGTACTTC. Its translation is CASSGGLAISYEQYF. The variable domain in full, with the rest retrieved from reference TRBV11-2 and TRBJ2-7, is EAGVAQSPRYKIIEKRQSVAFWCNPISGHATLYWYQQILGQGPKLLIQFQNNGVVDDSQLPKDRFSAERLKGVDSTLKIQPAKLEDSAVYLCASSGGLAISYEQYFGPGTRLTVT.

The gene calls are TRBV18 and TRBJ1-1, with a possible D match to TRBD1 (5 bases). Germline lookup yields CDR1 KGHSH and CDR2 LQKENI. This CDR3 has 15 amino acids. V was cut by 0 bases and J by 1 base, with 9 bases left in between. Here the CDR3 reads CASSPPRQWNTEAFF. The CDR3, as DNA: TGTGCCAGCTCACCACCCAGACAGTGGAACACTGAAGCTTTCTTT. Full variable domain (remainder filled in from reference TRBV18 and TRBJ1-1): NAGVMQNPRHLVRRRGQEARLRCSPMKGHSHVYWYRQLPEEGLKFMVYLQKENIIDESGMPKERFSAEFPKEGPSILRIQQVVRGDSAAYFCASSPPRQWNTEAFFGQGTRLTVV.

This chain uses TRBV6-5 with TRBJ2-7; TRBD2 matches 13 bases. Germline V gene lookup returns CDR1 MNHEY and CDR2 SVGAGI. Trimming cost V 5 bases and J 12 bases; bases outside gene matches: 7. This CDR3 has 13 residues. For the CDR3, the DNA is TGTGCCAGCAGTACTCCCGGGACTAGCGGGACGTACTTC. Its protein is CASSTPGTSGTYF.

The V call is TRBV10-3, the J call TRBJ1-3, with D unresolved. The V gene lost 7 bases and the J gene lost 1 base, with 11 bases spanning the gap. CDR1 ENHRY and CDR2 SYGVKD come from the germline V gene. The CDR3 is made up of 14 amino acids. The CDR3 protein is CAIKSGGSGNTIYF. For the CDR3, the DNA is TGTGCCATCAAGTCCGGAGGGTCTGGAAACACCATATATTTT.

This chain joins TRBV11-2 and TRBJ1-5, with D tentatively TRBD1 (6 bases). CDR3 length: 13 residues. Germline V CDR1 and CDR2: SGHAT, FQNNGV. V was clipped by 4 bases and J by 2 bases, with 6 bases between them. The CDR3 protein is CASSYRGNQPQHF. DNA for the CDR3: TGTGCCAGCAGCTACAGGGGCAATCAGCCCCAGCATTTT.

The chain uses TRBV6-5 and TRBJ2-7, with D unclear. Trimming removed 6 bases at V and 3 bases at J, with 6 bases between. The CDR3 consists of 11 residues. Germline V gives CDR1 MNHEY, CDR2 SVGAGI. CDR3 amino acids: CASRSLYEQYF. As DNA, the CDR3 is TGTGCCAGCAGATCCCTCTACGAGCAGTACTTC.

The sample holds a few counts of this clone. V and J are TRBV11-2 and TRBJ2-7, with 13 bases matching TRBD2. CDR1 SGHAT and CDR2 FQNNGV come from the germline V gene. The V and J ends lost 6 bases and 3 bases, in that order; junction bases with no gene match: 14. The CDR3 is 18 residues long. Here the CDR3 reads CASRPWTSGSLSVYEQYF. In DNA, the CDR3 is TGTGCCAGCAGGCCTTGGACTAGCGGGAGTCTTTCGGTCTACGAGCAGTACTTC.

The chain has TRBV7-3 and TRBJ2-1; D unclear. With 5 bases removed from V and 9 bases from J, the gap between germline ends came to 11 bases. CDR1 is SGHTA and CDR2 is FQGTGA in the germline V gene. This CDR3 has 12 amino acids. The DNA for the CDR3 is TGTGCCAGCAGCCAACGAGGTGGTGAGCAGTTCTTC. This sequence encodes CASSQRGGEQFF.

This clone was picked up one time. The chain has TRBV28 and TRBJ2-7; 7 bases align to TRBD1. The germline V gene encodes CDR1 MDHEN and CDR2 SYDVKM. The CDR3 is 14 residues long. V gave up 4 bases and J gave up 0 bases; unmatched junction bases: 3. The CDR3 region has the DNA TGTGCCAGCAGTTCCGGACAGGACTCCTACGAGCAGTACTTC. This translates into CASSSGQDSYEQYF. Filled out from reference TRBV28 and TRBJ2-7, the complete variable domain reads DVKVTQSSRYLVKRTGEKVFLECVQDMDHENMFWYRQDPGLGLRLIYFSYDVKMKEKGDIPEGYSVSREKKERFSLILESASTNQTSMYLCASSSGQDSYEQYFGPGTRLTVT.

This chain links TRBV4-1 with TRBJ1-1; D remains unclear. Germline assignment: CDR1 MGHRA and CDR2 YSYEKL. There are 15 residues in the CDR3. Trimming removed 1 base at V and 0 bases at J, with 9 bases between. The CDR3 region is CASSQASGMNTEAFF. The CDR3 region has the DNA TGCGCCAGCAGCCAAGCCTCCGGGATGAACACTGAAGCTTTCTTT.